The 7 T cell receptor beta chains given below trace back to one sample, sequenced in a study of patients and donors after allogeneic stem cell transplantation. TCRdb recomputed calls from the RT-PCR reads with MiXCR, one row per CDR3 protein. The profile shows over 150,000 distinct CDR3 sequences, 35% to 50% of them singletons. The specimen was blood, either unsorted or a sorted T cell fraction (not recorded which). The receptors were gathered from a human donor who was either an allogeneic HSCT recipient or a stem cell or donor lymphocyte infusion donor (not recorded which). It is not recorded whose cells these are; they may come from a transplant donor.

CDR3 region: CASSPRGVYNSPLHF. CDR3 coding DNA: TGTGCCAGCAGCCCTCGGGGGGTCTATAATTCACCCCTCCACTTT. V usage is TRBV28 and J usage is TRBJ1-6; TRBD1 might be the D (5 bases). Germline assignment: CDR1 MDHEN and CDR2 SYDVKM. The CDR3 is 15 residues long. The ends were cut back, 6 bases at V and 3 bases at J, with 12 bases in the middle.

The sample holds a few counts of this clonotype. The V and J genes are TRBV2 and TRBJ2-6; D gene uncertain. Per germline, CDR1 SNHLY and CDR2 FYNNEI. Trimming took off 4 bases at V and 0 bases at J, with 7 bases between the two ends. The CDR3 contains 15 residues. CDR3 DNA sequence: TGTGCCAGCAGTGCAAAATCCTCTGGGGCCAACGTCCTGACTTTC. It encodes CASSAKSSGANVLTF.

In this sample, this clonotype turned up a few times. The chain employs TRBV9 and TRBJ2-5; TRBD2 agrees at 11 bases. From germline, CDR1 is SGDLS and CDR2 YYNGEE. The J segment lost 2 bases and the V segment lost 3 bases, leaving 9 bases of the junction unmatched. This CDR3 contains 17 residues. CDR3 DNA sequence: TGTGCCAGCAGCGATACAAATCGACTAGCGGGACAAGAGACCCAGTACTTC. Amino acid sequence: CASSDTNRLAGQETQYF.

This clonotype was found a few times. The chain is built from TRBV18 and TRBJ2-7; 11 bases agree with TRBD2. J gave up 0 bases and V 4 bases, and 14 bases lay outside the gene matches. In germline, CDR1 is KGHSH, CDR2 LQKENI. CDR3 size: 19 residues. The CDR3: CASSQEMGTSGPSSYEQYF. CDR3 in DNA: TGTGCCAGCTCACAGGAAATGGGGACTAGCGGTCCTAGCTCCTACGAGCAGTACTTC.

CDR3 loop: CASRSSWGQLTLDEQFF. Written as DNA, the CDR3 is TGTGCCAGCAGATCCAGCTGGGGACAGTTGACGCTTGATGAGCAGTTCTTC. V and J are TRBV11-2 and TRBJ2-1; 7 bases agree with TRBD1. Germline V gene sequence: CDR1 SGHAT, CDR2 FQNNGV. J lost 8 bases, V lost 6 bases, and 19 bases had no gene match. The CDR3 is 17 amino acids. The full variable domain, with the rest looked up from reference TRBV11-2 and TRBJ2-1, is EAGVAQSPRYKIIEKRQSVAFWCNPISGHATLYWYQQILGQGPKLLIQFQNNGVVDDSQLPKDRFSAERLKGVDSTLKIQPAKLEDSAVYLCASRSSWGQLTLDEQFFGPGTRLTVL.

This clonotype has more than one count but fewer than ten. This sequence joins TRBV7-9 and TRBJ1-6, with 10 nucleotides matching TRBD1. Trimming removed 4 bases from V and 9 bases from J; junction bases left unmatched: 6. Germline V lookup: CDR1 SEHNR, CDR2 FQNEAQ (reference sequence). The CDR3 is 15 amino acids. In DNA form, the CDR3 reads TGTGCCAGCAGCTCCCGGACAGGGGGAGGTTCACCCCTCCACTTT. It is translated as CASSSRTGGGSPLHF.

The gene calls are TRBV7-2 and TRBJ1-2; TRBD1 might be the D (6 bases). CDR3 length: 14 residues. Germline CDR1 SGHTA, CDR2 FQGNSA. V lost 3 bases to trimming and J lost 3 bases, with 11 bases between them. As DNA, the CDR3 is TGTGCCAGCAGCTTCGGCGCAGGGGACTATGGCTACACCTTC. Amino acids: CASSFGAGDYGYTF.